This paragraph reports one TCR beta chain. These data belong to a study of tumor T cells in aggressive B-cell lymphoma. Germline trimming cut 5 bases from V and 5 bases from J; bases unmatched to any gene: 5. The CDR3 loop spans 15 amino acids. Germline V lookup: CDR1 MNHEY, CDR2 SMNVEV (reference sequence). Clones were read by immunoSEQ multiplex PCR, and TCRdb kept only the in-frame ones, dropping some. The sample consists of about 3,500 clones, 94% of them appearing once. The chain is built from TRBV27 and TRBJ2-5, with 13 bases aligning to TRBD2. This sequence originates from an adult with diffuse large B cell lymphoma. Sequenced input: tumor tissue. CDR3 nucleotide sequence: TGTGCCAGCAGTGATGGACTAGCGGGAGTCGAGACCCAGTACTTC. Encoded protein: CASSDGLAGVETQYF.